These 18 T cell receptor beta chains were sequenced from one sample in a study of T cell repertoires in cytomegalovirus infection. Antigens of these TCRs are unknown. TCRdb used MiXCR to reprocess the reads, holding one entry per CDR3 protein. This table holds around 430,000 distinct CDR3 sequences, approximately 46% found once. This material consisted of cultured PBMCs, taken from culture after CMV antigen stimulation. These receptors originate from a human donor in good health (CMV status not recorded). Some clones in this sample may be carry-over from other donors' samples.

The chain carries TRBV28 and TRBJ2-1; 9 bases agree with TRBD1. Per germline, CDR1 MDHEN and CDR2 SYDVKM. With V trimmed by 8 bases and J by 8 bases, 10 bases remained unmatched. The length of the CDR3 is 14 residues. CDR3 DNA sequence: TGTGCCAGCGACTTCGACAGGGGGTGGGATGAGCAGTTCTTC. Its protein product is CASDFDRGWDEQFF.

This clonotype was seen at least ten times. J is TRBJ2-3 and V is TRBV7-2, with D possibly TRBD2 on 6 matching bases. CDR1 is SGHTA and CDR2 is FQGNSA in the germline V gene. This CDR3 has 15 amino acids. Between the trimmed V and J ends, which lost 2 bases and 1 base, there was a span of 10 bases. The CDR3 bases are TGTGCCAGCAGCTTACCCCCGGGGGGCACAGATACGCAGTATTTT. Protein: CASSLPPGGTDTQYF.

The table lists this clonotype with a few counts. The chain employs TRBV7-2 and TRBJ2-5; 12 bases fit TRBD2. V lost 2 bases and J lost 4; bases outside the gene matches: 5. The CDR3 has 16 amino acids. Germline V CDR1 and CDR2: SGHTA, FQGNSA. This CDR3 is CASSLSTSGGGETQYF. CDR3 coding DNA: TGTGCCAGCAGCTTATCGACTAGCGGGGGCGGAGAGACCCAGTACTTC.

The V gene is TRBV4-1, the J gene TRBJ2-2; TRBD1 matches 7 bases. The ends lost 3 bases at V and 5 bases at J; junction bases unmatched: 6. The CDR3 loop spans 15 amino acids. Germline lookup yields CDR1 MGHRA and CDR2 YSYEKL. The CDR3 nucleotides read TGCGCCAGCAGCCACCGGGACAGAGGAACCGGGGAGCTGTTTTTT. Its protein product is CASSHRDRGTGELFF.

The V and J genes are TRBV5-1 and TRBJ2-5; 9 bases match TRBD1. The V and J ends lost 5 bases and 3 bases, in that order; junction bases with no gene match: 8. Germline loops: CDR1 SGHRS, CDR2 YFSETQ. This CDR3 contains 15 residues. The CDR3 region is CASSSRTGVEETQYF. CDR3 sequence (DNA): TGCGCCAGCAGTTCCCGGACAGGGGTTGAAGAGACCCAGTACTTC.

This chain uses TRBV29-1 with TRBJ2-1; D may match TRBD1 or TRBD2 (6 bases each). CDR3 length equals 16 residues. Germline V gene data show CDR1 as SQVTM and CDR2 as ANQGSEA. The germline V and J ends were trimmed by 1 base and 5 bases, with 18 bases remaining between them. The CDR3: CSVEGEQGGVHNEQFF. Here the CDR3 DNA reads TGCAGCGTTGAAGGGGAACAGGGAGGAGTACACAATGAGCAGTTCTTC.

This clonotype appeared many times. CDR3 DNA sequence: TGTGCCAGCAGCAAACATCGGACAGGGGGCGGCTACAATGAGCAGTTCTTC. Amino acids: CASSKHRTGGGYNEQFF. J is TRBJ2-1 and V is TRBV7-2, with TRBD1 matching over 11 bases. V lost 5 bases and J lost 3; bases outside the gene matches: 9. Germline CDR1 and CDR2: SGHTA and FQGNSA. This CDR3 spans 17 amino acids.

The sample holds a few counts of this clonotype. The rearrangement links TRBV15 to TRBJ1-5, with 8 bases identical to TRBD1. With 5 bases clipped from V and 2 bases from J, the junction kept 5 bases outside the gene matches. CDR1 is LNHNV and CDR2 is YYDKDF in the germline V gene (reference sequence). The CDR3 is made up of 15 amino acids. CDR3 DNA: TGTGCCACCAGCGTTGACAGGGGAGGCAATCAGCCCCAGCATTTT. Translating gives CATSVDRGGNQPQHF.

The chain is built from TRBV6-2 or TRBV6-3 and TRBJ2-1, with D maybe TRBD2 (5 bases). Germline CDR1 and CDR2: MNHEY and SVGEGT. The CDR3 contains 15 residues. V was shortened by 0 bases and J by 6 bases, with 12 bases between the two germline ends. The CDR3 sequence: CASSYSEGSGNEQFF. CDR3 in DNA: TGTGCCAGCAGTTACTCGGAAGGCAGCGGCAATGAGCAGTTCTTC.

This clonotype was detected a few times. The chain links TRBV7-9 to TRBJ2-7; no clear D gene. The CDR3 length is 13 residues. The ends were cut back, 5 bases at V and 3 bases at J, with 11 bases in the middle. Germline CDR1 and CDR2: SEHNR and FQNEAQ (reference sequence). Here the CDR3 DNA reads TGTGCCAGCAGCGGTCGAAGCAGCTACGAGCAGTACTTC. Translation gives CASSGRSSYEQYF.

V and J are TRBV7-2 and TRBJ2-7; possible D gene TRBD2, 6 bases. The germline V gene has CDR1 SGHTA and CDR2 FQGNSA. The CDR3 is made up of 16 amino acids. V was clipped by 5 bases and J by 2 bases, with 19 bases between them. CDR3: CASSPSGTEGTYEQYF. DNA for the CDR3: TGTGCCAGCAGCCCCTCAGGGACGGAGGGCACCTACGAGCAGTACTTC.

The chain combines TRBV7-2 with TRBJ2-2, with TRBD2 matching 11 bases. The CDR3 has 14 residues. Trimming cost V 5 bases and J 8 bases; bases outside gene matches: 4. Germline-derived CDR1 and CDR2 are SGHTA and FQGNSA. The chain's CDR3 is CASSPLAGGGELFF. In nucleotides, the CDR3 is TGTGCCAGCAGCCCCTTAGCGGGAGGGGGGGAGCTGTTTTTT.

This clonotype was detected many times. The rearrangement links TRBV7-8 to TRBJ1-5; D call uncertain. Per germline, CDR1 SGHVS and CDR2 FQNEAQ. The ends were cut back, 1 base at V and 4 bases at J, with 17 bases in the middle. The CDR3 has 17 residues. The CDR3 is CASSLDRLWSGNQPQHF. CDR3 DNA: TGTGCCAGCAGCTTAGATCGCTTGTGGTCGGGAAATCAGCCCCAGCATTTT.

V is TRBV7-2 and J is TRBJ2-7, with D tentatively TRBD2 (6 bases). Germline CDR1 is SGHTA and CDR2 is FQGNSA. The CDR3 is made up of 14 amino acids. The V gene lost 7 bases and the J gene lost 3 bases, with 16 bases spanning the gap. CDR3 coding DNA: TGTGCCAGCACCCCCGGGCCGGGGGACTACGAGCAGTACTTC. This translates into CASTPGPGDYEQYF.

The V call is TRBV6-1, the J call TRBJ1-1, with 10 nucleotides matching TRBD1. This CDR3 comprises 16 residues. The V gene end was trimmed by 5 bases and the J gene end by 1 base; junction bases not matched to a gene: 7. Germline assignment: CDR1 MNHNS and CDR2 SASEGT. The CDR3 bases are TGTGCCAGCAGTCACCGGGACAGGGGTAAGAACACTGAAGCTTTCTTT. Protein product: CASSHRDRGKNTEAFF.

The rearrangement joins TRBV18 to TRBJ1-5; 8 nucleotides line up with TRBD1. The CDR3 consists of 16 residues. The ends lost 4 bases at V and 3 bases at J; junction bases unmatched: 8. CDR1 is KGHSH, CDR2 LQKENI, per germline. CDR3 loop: CASSLEGTGDNQPQHF. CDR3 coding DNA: TGTGCCAGCTCACTAGAAGGGACAGGAGACAATCAGCCCCAGCATTTT.

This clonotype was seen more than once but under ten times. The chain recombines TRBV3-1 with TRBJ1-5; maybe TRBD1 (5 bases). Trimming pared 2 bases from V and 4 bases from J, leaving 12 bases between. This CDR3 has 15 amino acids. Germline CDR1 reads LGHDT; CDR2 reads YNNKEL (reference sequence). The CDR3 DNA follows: TGTGCCAGCAGCCAACGTGGGACTGAAAATCAGCCCCAGCATTTT. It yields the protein CASSQRGTENQPQHF. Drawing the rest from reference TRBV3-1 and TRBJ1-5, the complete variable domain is DTAVSQTPKYLVTQMGNDKSIKCEQNLGHDTMYWYKQDSKKFLKIMFSYNNKELIINETVPNRFSPKSPDKAHLNLHINSLELGDSAVYFCASSQRGTENQPQHFGDGTRLSIL.

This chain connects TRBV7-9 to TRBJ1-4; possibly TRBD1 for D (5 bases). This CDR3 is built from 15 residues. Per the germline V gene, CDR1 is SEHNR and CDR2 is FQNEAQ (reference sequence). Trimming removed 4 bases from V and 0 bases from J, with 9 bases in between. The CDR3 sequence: CASSWGPATNEKLFF. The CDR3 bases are TGTGCCAGCAGCTGGGGACCTGCAACTAATGAAAAACTGTTTTTT.